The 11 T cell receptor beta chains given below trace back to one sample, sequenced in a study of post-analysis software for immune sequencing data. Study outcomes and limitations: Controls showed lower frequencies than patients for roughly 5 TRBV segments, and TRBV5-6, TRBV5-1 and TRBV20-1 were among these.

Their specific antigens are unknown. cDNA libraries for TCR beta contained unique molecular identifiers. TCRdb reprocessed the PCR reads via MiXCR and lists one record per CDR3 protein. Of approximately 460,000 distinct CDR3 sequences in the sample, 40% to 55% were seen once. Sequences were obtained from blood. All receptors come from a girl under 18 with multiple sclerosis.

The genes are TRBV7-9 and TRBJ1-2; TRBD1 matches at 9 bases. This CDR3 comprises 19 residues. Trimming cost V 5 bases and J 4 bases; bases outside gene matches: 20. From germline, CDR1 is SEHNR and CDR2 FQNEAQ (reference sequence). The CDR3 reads CASSPPSNSYRGRSYGYTF. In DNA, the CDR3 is TGTGCCAGCAGCCCGCCGTCTAACTCTTACAGGGGGCGCAGCTATGGCTACACCTTC.

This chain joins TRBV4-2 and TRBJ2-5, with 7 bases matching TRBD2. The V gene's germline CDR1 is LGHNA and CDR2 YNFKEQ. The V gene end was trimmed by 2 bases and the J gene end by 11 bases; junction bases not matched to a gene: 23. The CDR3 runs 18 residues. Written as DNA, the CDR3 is TGTGCCAGCAGCCAAACCAGGGACGCGGGACTACCACTGCTTGGGCAGTACTTC. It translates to CASSQTRDAGLPLLGQYF.

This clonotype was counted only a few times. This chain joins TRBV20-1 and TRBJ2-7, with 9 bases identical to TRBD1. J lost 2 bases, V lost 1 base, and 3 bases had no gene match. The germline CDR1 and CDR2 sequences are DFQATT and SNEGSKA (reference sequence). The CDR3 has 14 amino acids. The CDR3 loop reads CSARGDRDPYEQYF. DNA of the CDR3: TGCAGTGCTAGAGGGGACAGGGATCCCTACGAGCAGTACTTC.

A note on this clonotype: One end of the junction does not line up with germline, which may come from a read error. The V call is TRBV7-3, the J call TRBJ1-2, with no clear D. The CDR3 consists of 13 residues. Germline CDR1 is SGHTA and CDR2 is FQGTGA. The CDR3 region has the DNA TGTGCCAGCAACTTAGGGCCAGTCTATGGCTACACCTTC. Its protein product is CASNLGPVYGYTF.

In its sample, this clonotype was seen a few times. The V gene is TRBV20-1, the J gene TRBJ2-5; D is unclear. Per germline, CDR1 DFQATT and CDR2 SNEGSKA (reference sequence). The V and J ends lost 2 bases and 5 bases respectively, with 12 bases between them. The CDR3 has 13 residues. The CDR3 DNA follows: TGCAGTGCTAGACCCAATGCGAGGGAGACCCAGTACTTC. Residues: CSARPNARETQYF.

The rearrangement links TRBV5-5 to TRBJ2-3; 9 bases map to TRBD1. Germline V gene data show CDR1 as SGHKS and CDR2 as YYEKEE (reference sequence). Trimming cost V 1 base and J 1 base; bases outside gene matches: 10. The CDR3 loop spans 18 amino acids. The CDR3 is CASSLFVSRTGGTDTQYF. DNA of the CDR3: TGTGCCAGCAGCTTGTTTGTTAGTAGGACAGGGGGCACAGATACGCAGTATTTT.

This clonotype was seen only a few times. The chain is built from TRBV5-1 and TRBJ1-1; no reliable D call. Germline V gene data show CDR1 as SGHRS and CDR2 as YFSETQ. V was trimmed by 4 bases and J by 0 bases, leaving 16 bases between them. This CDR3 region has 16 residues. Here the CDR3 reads CASSVPTVGMNTEAFF. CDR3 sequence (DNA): TGCGCCAGCAGCGTTCCGACGGTTGGTATGAACACTGAAGCTTTCTTT. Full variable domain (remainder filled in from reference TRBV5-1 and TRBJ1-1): KAGVTQTPRYLIKTRGQQVTLSCSPISGHRSVSWYQQTPGQGLQFLFEYFSETQRNKGNFPGRFSGRQFSNSRSEMNVSTLELGDSALYLCASSVPTVGMNTEAFFGQGTRLTVV.

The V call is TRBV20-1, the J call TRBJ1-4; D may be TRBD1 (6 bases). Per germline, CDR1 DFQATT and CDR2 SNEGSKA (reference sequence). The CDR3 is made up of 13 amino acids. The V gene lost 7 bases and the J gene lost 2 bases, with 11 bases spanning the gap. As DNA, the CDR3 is TGCAGTGTAATCAGGGGCACTAATGAAAAACTGTTTTTT. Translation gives CSVIRGTNEKLFF.

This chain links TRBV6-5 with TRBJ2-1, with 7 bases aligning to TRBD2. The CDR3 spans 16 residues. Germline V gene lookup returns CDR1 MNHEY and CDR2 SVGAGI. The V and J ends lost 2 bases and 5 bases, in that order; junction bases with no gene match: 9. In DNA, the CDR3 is TGTGCCAGCAGTTACGGCCCAAGCCGGGGGGACAATGAGCAGTTCTTC. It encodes CASSYGPSRGDNEQFF.

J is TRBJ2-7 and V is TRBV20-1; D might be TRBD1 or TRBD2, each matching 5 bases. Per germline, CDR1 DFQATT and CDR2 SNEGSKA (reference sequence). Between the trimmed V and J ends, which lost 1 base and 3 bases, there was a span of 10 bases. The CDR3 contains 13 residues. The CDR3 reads CSARGGTLYEQYF. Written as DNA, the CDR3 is TGCAGTGCTAGAGGGGGGACCCTCTACGAGCAGTACTTC.

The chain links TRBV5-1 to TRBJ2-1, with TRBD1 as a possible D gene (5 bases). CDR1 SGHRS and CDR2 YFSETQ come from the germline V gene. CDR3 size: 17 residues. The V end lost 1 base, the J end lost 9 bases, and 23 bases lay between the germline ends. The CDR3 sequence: CASSLKLGSVQGGEQFF. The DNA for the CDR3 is TGCGCCAGCAGCTTGAAGCTTGGGTCTGTCCAGGGTGGTGAGCAGTTCTTC. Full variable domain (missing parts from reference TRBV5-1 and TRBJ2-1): KAGVTQTPRYLIKTRGQQVTLSCSPISGHRSVSWYQQTPGQGLQFLFEYFSETQRNKGNFPGRFSGRQFSNSRSEMNVSTLELGDSALYLCASSLKLGSVQGGEQFFGPGTRLTVL.